This TCR beta chain was identified during a study of CD8 T cells in Susac syndrome. As for this clonotype: The antigen remains unidentified.

RNA amounts of about 0.5 to 1 ug underwent reverse transcription with random hexamers. Amplification of the TCR beta CDR3 was carried out by immunoSEQ multiplex PCR, which spanned a total of 54 Vbeta and 13 Jbeta segments. MiXCR, run by TCRdb on the immunoSEQ multiplex PCR reads, gives a single entry per CDR3 protein. The sample shows about 60,000 distinct CDR3 sequences, around nine tenths of them seen only once. In blood CD8+ and CD4+ T cells, TCR beta underwent sequencing. TEMRA cells were FACS-enriched, while CD8+ and CD4+ T cells were negatively isolated. Overall study results and limits: TCR sequencing and HLA analysis covered a relatively small number of individuals.

Trimming removed 4 bases from V and 7 bases from J, with 21 bases in between. Germline CDR1 SGDLS, CDR2 YYNGEE. The CDR3 totals 15 residues. The sequence was collected from a human donor in good health. This chain uses TRBV9 with TRBJ2-7; perhaps TRBD1 as D (6 bases). The specimen sequenced was CD8+ T cells from PBMCs. The CDR3 reads CASSPMGTQLREQYF. In nucleotides, the CDR3 is TGTGCCAGCAGCCCCATGGGGACACAGCTGAGAGAGCAGTACTTC. Drawing the rest from reference TRBV9 and TRBJ2-7, the complete variable domain is DSGVTQTPKHLITATGQRVTLRCSPRSGDLSVYWYQQSLDQGLQFLIQYYNGEERAKGNILERFSAQQFPDLHSELNLSSLELGDSALYFCASSPMGTQLREQYFGPGTRLTVT.